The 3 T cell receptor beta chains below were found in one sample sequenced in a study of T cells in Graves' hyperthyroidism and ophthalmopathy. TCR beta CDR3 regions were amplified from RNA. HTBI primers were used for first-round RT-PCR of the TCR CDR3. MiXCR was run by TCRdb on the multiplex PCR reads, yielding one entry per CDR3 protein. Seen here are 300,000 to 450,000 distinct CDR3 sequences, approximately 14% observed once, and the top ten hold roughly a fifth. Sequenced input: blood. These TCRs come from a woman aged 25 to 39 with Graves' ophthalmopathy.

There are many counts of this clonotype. CDR3 bases: TGTGCCAGCCGGGACAGAAGCACAGATACGCAGTATTTT. Translated: CASRDRSTDTQYF. V gene TRBV6-1 combines with J gene TRBJ2-3, with 7 bases that match TRBD1. Germline V CDR1 and CDR2: MNHNS, SASEGT. With V trimmed by 8 bases and J by 0 bases, 2 bases remained unmatched. CDR3 length equals 13 residues.

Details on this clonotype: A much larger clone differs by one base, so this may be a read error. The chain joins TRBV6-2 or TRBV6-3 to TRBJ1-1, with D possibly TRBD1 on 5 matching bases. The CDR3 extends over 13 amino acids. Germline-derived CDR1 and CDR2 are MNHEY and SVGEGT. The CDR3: CASSHQGKAEDFF. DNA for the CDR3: TGTGCCAGCAGTCATCAGGGAAAGGCTGAAGATTTCTTT.

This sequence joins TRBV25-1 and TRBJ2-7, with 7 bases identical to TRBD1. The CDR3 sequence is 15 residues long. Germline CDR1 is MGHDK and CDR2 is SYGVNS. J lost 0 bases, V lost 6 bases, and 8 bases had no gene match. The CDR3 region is CASSPDRAYSYEQYF. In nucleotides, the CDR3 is TGTGCCAGCAGCCCAGACAGGGCCTACTCCTACGAGCAGTACTTC.